This T cell receptor (beta chain) was observed in a study of T cell repertoires in cytomegalovirus infection. Study-level information: The authors relied on CMV epitopes, both recently identified HLA-C-restricted and well-studied HLA-B-restricted. Carrying CMV and the relevant HLA type showed in public TCR beta signatures.

Each CDR3 protein gets one entry after TCRdb re-called the reads with MiXCR. In the table there are some 920,000 distinct CDR3 sequences, roughly a third of which are singletons. J was trimmed by 4 bases and V by 8 bases; bases with no gene match: 7. Germline CDR1 MNHEY, CDR2 SMNVEV (reference sequence). The CDR3 covers 13 residues. Turning to this clonotype: Its specificity is unknown.

Broader study findings: Dominant in the ex vivo response were TCR beta clonotypes restricted by HLA-C and specific for CMV.

Specimen: cultured CD8+ T cells from PBMCs, collected from culture after CMV antigen stimulation. This clonotype originated in a human donor in good health (CMV status not recorded). Some clones in this sample may be carry-over from other donors' samples. The chain is built from TRBV27 and TRBJ2-7, with TRBD1 identical over 8 bases. The CDR3 loop reads CASGKGQAYEQYF. The CDR3 DNA is TGTGCCAGCGGTAAGGGACAGGCGTACGAGCAGTACTTC.